A selection of T cell receptor beta chains follows, all from one sample in a study of monozygotic twins with cystic fibrosis. Only in-frame clones appear in the TCRdb table, and some are missing; sequencing was by immunoSEQ multiplex PCR. The data contain under 25,000 clones, 95% to 97% of them singletons. Input material: blood. The receptors were sampled from a woman younger than 45 with cystic fibrosis. Each CDR3 is given with its conserved first and last residue. The order of the fields is D gene, clone size, V gene, J gene, CDR3 protein, CDR3 DNA. The D gene is left open where the match is weak. Clone size is stated in some rows and not others, as once, few, many or a class when expanded.

TRBD1	-	TRBV7-9	TRBJ2-4	CASSLGTGSGLNIQYF	TGTGCCAGCAGCTTAGGGACAGGGTCGGGATTGAACATTCAGTACTTC
-	-	TRBV5-1	TRBJ2-5	CASSPPIGLETQYF	TGCGCCAGCAGCCCCCCCATAGGGTTAGAGACCCAGTACTTC
TRBD1	once	TRBV7-9	TRBJ1-1	CASSSFEQGAAEAFF	TGTGCCAGCAGCTCCTTTGAGCAGGGGGCCGCTGAAGCTTTCTTT
-	once	TRBV15	TRBJ2-1	CATSRELDNEQFF	TGTGCCACCAGCAGAGAACTAGACAATGAGCAGTTCTTC
TRBD2	-	TRBV9	TRBJ2-4	CASSPGGGNIQYF	TGTGCCAGCAGCCCCGGGGGGGGGAACATTCAGTACTTC
TRBD1	-	TRBV5-1	TRBJ1-2	CASSLGGQGAGGYTF	TGCGCCAGCAGCTTGGGCGGACAGGGGGCCGGTGGCTACACCTTC
TRBD1	-	TRBV7-2	TRBJ2-7	CACRDRVGYEQYF	TGTGCCTGTAGGGACAGGGTGGGCTACGAGCAGTACTTC
TRBD2	-	TRBV11-2	TRBJ2-7	CASSQSREGYEQYF	TGTGCCAGCAGCCAATCCAGGGAGGGGTACGAGCAGTACTTC
-	-	TRBV20-1	TRBJ1-2	CSARVQGGYTF	TGCAGTGCTCGCGTCCAGGGTGGCTACACCTTC
TRBD2	-	TRBV11-2	TRBJ2-2	CATLAGGKVGELFF	TGTGCCACCCTAGCGGGGGGAAAGGTCGGGGAGCTGTTTTTT
-	-	TRBV15	TRBJ1-5	CATSPRGGNQPQHF	TGTGCCACCAGCCCTCGGGGTGGCAATCAGCCCCAGCATTTT
TRBD1	-	TRBV15	TRBJ1-2	CATSRTGPYGYTF	TGTGCCACCAGCCGGACAGGGCCCTATGGCTACACCTTC
TRBD1	few	TRBV6-5	TRBJ2-7	CASSSTGEHEQYF	TGTGCCAGCAGTTCGACAGGGGAGCACGAGCAGTACTTC
-	-	TRBV6-1	TRBJ1-5	CASSVIAYSNQPQHF	TGTGCCAGCAGTGTTATCGCTTATAGCAATCAGCCCCAGCATTTT
-	-	TRBV19	TRBJ2-3	CASSLGRGTDTQYF	TGTGCCAGTAGTCTTGGGCGAGGGACAGATACGCAGTATTTT
TRBD1	-	TRBV7-9	TRBJ2-7	CASSLPLRTGKIAYEQYF	TGTGCCAGCAGCTTGCCCCTTAGGACAGGGAAAATAGCCTACGAGCAGTACTTC